Following are 22 T cell receptor beta chains from one sample sequenced in a study of T cells after yellow fever vaccination. Each CDR3 protein gets one entry after TCRdb re-called the 5' RACE reads with MiXCR. Among 450,000 to 600,000 distinct CDR3 sequences listed, around an eighth were seen once. Sample: PBMCs, taken on the day of the yellow fever booster vaccination. These receptors were obtained from a man between 25 and 39 years old who received the YFV17D yellow fever vaccine.

The table lists this clonotype with a few counts. This rearrangement joins TRBV16 to TRBJ1-1; a possible D gene is TRBD1 (5 bases). Trimming left V 4 bases short and J 0 bases short, with 12 bases between. This CDR3 comprises 15 residues. Germline-derived CDR1 and CDR2 are KGHSY and FQNENV. The CDR3 spells CASSRSRELNTEAFF. In DNA form, the CDR3 reads TGTGCCAGCAGCCGGAGCAGGGAACTGAACACTGAAGCTTTCTTT. The full variable domain, with the rest looked up from reference TRBV16 and TRBJ1-1, is GEEVAQTPKHLVRGEGQKAKLYCAPIKGHSYVFWYQQVLKNEFKFLISFQNENVFDETGMPKERFSAKCLPNSPCSLEIQATKLEDSAVYFCASSRSRELNTEAFFGQGTRLTVV.

The chain uses TRBV11-2 and TRBJ2-1; 7 bases match TRBD2. Germline lookup yields CDR1 SGHAT and CDR2 FQNNGV. Trimming removed 5 bases from V and 15 bases from J; junction bases left unmatched: 13. The CDR3 consists of 13 residues. The CDR3 DNA reads TGTGCCAGCAGCCCCTCCTGGGGAGGGCCCGGGTTCTTC. This sequence encodes CASSPSWGGPGFF.

The chain recombines TRBV20-1 with TRBJ2-3; D is possibly TRBD2 (5 bases). With 6 bases removed from V and 4 bases from J, the gap between germline ends came to 20 bases. The CDR3 is 15 amino acids. CDR1 and CDR2 (germline): DFQATT, SNEGSKA (reference sequence). CDR3 nucleotides: TGCAGTGCGGCGCCCACCGCGGGCAACTCAGATACGCAGTATTTT. Residues: CSAAPTAGNSDTQYF.

The chain uses TRBV7-3 and TRBJ2-1, with 8 positions matching TRBD2. This CDR3 is built from 19 residues. V lost 2 bases and J lost 3; bases outside the gene matches: 15. Germline V lookup: CDR1 SGHTA, CDR2 FQGTGA. This chain's CDR3 is CASSLSAGANRGGYNEQFF. The DNA of the CDR3 is TGTGCCAGCAGCTTATCGGCGGGAGCCAACCGGGGGGGCTACAATGAGCAGTTCTTC. The variable domain in full, with the rest retrieved from reference TRBV7-3 and TRBJ2-1, is GAGVSQTPSNKVTEKGKYVELRCDPISGHTALYWYRQSLGQGPEFLIYFQGTGAADDSGLPNDRFFAVRPEGSVSTLKIQRTERGDSAVYLCASSLSAGANRGGYNEQFFGPGTRLTVL.

This clonotype was picked up a small number of times. The CDR3 here is CASSLMRYEQYF. The CDR3 bases are TGTGCCAGCAGTTTAATGCGGTACGAGCAGTACTTC. This chain links TRBV28 with TRBJ2-7; D is ambiguous. Trimming took off 2 bases at V and 4 bases at J, with 6 bases between the two ends. The CDR3 sequence is 12 residues long. The germline gives CDR1 MDHEN, CDR2 SYDVKM. Combining the CDR3 with reference TRBV28 and TRBJ2-7 gives the whole variable domain DVKVTQSSRYLVKRTGEKVFLECVQDMDHENMFWYRQDPGLGLRLIYFSYDVKMKEKGDIPEGYSVSREKKERFSLILESASTNQTSMYLCASSLMRYEQYFGPGTRLTVT.

In this sample, this clonotype turned up a few times. The gene calls are TRBV7-3 and TRBJ2-2; TRBD2 matches 7 bases. From germline, CDR1 is SGHTA and CDR2 FQGTGA. V lost 4 bases and J lost 6; bases outside the gene matches: 8. This CDR3 comprises 15 residues. This chain's CDR3 is CASSSRTRGSGELFF. CDR3 nucleotides: TGTGCCAGCAGCTCCCGGACTAGAGGGTCCGGGGAGCTGTTTTTT.

The chain employs TRBV5-1 and TRBJ2-7; no firm D call. V was cut by 2 bases and J by 4 bases, with 16 bases left in between. The germline V gene encodes CDR1 SGHRS and CDR2 YFSETQ. The CDR3 consists of 15 residues. For the CDR3, the DNA is TGCGCCAGCAGCTTTGTTCAGGAGACACCATACGAGCAGTACTTC. Its translation is CASSFVQETPYEQYF.

Notes on this clonotype: The junction does not match germline at one end; this may be a read error. This chain uses TRBV2 with TRBJ2-1; 9 bases are shared with TRBD2. Germline values: CDR1 SNHLY, CDR2 FYNNEI. This CDR3 is built from 18 residues. The CDR3 bases are TGTACCAGCAGTTTAGCGCTTCGGGGACTAGCCTACTACAATGAGCAGTTCTTC. This translates into CTSSLALRGLAYYNEQFF. The full variable domain, rest sourced from reference TRBV2 and TRBJ2-1, is EPEVTQTPSHQVTQMGQEVILRCVPISNHLYFYWYRQILGQKVEFLVSFYNNEISEKSEIFDDQFSVERPDGSNFTLKIRSTKLEDSAMYFCTSSLALRGLAYYNEQFFGPGTRLTVL.

This clonotype turned up a few times. The chain carries TRBV7-2 and TRBJ2-3; tentative D call: TRBD2 (5 bases). Germline CDR1 and CDR2: SGHTA and FQGNSA. Trimming removed 6 bases at V and 0 bases at J, with 13 bases between. The CDR3 contains 15 residues. DNA of the CDR3: TGTGCCAGCAGAAAACCGGGGAGTAGCACAGATACGCAGTATTTT. Translation: CASRKPGSSTDTQYF. The entire variable domain, with the rest obtained from reference TRBV7-2 and TRBJ2-3, is as follows: GAGVSQSPSNKVTEKGKDVELRCDPISGHTALYWYRQSLGQGLEFLIYFQGNSAPDKSGLPSDRFSAERTGGSVSTLTIQRTQQEDSAVYLCASRKPGSSTDTQYFGPGTRLTVL.

This clonotype showed up just a few times. The chain combines TRBV18 with TRBJ1-6; D gene uncertain. Trimming pared 3 bases from V and 0 bases from J, leaving 12 bases between. Germline CDR1 reads KGHSH; CDR2 reads LQKENI. CDR3 length equals 17 residues. DNA of the CDR3: TGTGCCAGCTCACCTCAAGGATCATTCTCCTATAATTCACCCCTCCACTTT. Its translation is CASSPQGSFSYNSPLHF.

The chain carries TRBV19 and TRBJ1-5; D unresolved. V shed 8 bases and J shed 0 bases, with 5 bases lying between them. The germline V gene has CDR1 LNHDA and CDR2 SQIVND (reference sequence). The CDR3 covers 12 residues. The chain's CDR3 is CASGISNQPQHF. CDR3 DNA: TGTGCCAGTGGAATTAGCAATCAGCCCCAGCATTTT. Full variable domain (outside the CDR3, taken from reference TRBV19 and TRBJ1-5): DGGITQSPKYLFRKEGQNVTLSCEQNLNHDAMYWYRQDPGQGLRLIYYSQIVNDFQKGDIAEGYSVSREKKESFPLTVTSAQKNPTAFYLCASGISNQPQHFGDGTRLSIL.

This clonotype has just a few counts. V usage is TRBV18 and J usage is TRBJ2-5; D is uncertain. This CDR3 contains 14 residues. V dropped 3 bases and J dropped 4 bases, with 12 bases sitting between them. Germline V lookup: CDR1 KGHSH, CDR2 LQKENI. As DNA, the CDR3 is TGTGCCAGCTCACCGCGCGAACGGTCAGAGACCCAGTACTTC. It specifies CASSPRERSETQYF. The full variable domain, rest sourced from reference TRBV18 and TRBJ2-5, is NAGVMQNPRHLVRRRGQEARLRCSPMKGHSHVYWYRQLPEEGLKFMVYLQKENIIDESGMPKERFSAEFPKEGPSILRIQQVVRGDSAAYFCASSPRERSETQYFGPGTRLLVL.

This clonotype was counted a few times. The chain employs TRBV7-9 and TRBJ1-2; no firm D call. The V gene lost 1 base and the J gene lost 5 bases, with 14 bases spanning the gap. Germline V lookup: CDR1 SEHNR, CDR2 FQNEAQ (reference sequence). This CDR3 has 15 amino acids. In DNA form, the CDR3 reads TGTGCCAGCAGCTTAGGGGCCAGCAGTGCTTATGGCTACACCTTC. Protein sequence: CASSLGASSAYGYTF.

The chain uses TRBV29-1 and TRBJ2-7, with TRBD1 identical over 9 bases. This CDR3 is built from 17 residues. J gave up 2 bases and V 4 bases, and 15 bases lay outside the gene matches. Germline-derived CDR1 and CDR2 are SQVTM and ANQGSEA. CDR3 amino acids: CSVGRFSSGQGTYEQYF. The CDR3 coding sequence is TGCAGCGTTGGCCGATTCTCCTCGGGACAGGGTACCTACGAGCAGTACTTC.

This clonotype has a handful of counts. The V call is TRBV7-9, the J call TRBJ2-1; a weak D match, TRBD1 (6 bases). The CDR3 contains 15 residues. Trimming removed 5 bases at V and 7 bases at J, with 18 bases between. Germline V lookup: CDR1 SEHNR, CDR2 FQNEAQ (reference sequence). The CDR3 nucleotides read TGTGCCAGCAGCCATTACAGGGTTAGCCCTAATGAGCAGTTCTTC. This codes for CASSHYRVSPNEQFF.

This clonotype was counted only a few times. V gene TRBV15 combines with J gene TRBJ2-2; D unclear. This CDR3 has 11 amino acids. Trimming cost V 3 bases and J 8 bases, with 4 bases left between them. CDR1 and CDR2 (germline): LNHNV, YYDKDF (reference sequence). The CDR3 protein is CATSRDGELFF. The CDR3 nucleotides are TGTGCCACCAGCAGGGATGGGGAGCTGTTTTTT.

There are a few counts of this clonotype. V gene TRBV7-9 combines with J gene TRBJ2-1; maybe TRBD2 (6 bases). Germline V gene lookup returns CDR1 SEHNR and CDR2 FQNEAQ (reference sequence). The CDR3 is 16 amino acids. V shed 1 base and J shed 2 bases, with 12 bases lying between them. DNA of the CDR3: TGTGCCAGCAGCTTAGATACTGGACTACCCTACAATGAGCAGTTCTTC. Amino acids: CASSLDTGLPYNEQFF.

The CDR3 DNA reads as TGCAGTGCTCCGGGACAGGGGGCGGCCACAGATACGCAGTATTTT. Protein sequence: CSAPGQGAATDTQYF. This rearrangement joins TRBV20-1 to TRBJ2-3, with 12 bases aligning to TRBD1. The V and J ends lost 5 bases and 2 bases, in that order; junction bases with no gene match: 5. Germline CDR1 DFQATT, CDR2 SNEGSKA (reference sequence). CDR3 length: 15 residues.

This clonotype is labeled medium-sized. The V and J genes are TRBV29-1 and TRBJ2-1; D might be TRBD2 (6 bases). The CDR3 is 16 amino acids. Germline lookup yields CDR1 SQVTM and CDR2 ANQGSEA. V dropped 6 bases and J dropped 1 base, with 19 bases sitting between them. The CDR3 DNA reads TGCAGCGTGATGGAGGGTAGGCCCCCTTCCTACAATGAGCAGTTCTTC. It yields the protein CSVMEGRPPSYNEQFF.

This clonotype was observed a few times. The genes are TRBV7-2 and TRBJ1-5; D is undetermined. Per the germline V gene, CDR1 is SGHTA and CDR2 is FQGNSA. CDR3 length equals 16 residues. Trimming left V 5 bases short and J 2 bases short, with 16 bases between. Written as DNA, the CDR3 is TGTGCCAGCAGCGTTACGGGCCTTTTGGGCAATCAGCCCCAGCATTTT. This sequence encodes CASSVTGLLGNQPQHF.

This clonotype was counted between two and nine times. The rearrangement joins TRBV5-4 to TRBJ2-2; TRBD1 matches 9 bases. Losses at the gene ends were 4 bases for V and 9 bases for J; bases not matched to a gene: 7. Germline lookup yields CDR1 SGHNT and CDR2 YYREEE (reference sequence). The CDR3 contains 14 residues. CDR3 sequence reads: CASSPGTGRRELFF. In DNA form, the CDR3 reads TGTGCCAGCAGCCCGGGGACAGGGCGCCGGGAGCTGTTTTTT.

The V and J genes are TRBV7-2 and TRBJ1-5; TRBD1 aligns across 9 bases. The CDR3 contains 16 residues. Looked up from germline, CDR1 is SGHTA and CDR2 is FQGNSA. Unmatched junction bases numbered 6, after V lost 0 bases and J lost 6 bases. The CDR3 nucleotides read TGTGCCAGCAGCTTAGCGAGGACAGGGGTTGCTCAGCCCCAGCATTTT. Translated: CASSLARTGVAQPQHF.